The T cell receptor beta chain under discussion was sequenced for a study of shared clonotypes between healthy human individuals. Study details: Those who served as donors were a couple of women and three men between the ages of 18 and 49. Each donor contributed plates that comprised three CD4 naive, three CD4 memory, two CD8 naive and one CD8 memory. Findings and limits, study-wide: Depth was large, yet rarefaction showed that sorted-subset sequencing was incomplete. Compared with memory subsets, naive subsets generally had larger estimated richness.

On this clone: What it recognizes is unknown. The same CDR3 arises from other DNA sequences in this sample as well.

Deletions cut 4 bases from V and 0 bases from J, with 4 bases between. Germline V CDR1 and CDR2: MDHEN, SYDVKM. This CDR3 region has 13 residues. Sequencing used immunoSEQ multiplex PCR; TCRdb keeps in-frame clones, though not all of them. The sample has 2 million to 2.5 million clones; approximately 94% are singletons. The sample comprised naive CD4+ T cells sorted from blood. Subset in this sample: CD45RA+ positively selected. The clonotype comes from a man between 18 and 29 years old in good health. The rearrangement joins TRBV28 to TRBJ1-5; D gene ambiguous. CDR3 sequence: CASSSYSNQPQHF. For the CDR3, the DNA is TGTGCCAGCAGTTCCTATAGCAATCAGCCCCAGCATTTT.